These T cell receptor beta chains were read from a single sample in a study of T cells after yellow fever vaccination. TCRdb recomputed calls from the 5' RACE reads with MiXCR, one row per CDR3 protein. The table records 500,000 to 550,000 distinct CDR3 sequences, 21% of them present only once. The sequenced sample was PBMCs, obtained less than 25 days after the first yellow fever vaccination. The receptor source for this set is a man aged 18 to 29 who received the YFV17D yellow fever vaccine. The CDR3 runs from the conserved cysteine through the conserved F or W. D genes are given only for firm matches. A clone size is listed for some rows: how often the clone was seen (once, few, many), or a class if it is expanded.

J | V | D | size | CDR3 | DNA
TRBJ2-1 | TRBV11-2 | TRBD2 | - | CASSPRPGLAGASNEQFF | TGTGCCAGCAGCCCGCGCCCGGGACTAGCGGGGGCTAGTAATGAGCAGTTCTTC
TRBJ2-2 | TRBV24-1 | TRBD2 | few | CATSDPGNGGISGELFF | TGTGCCACCAGTGATCCAGGCAACGGGGGGATATCCGGGGAGCTGTTTTTT
TRBJ2-5 | TRBV20-1 | - | few | CSASPGRTQAETQYF | TGCAGTGCTAGCCCAGGACGGACCCAAGCGGAGACCCAGTACTTC
TRBJ1-1 | TRBV5-1 | - | few | CASSLVSGPDTEAFF | TGCGCCAGCAGCTTGGTGTCGGGGCCGGACACTGAAGCTTTCTTT
TRBJ1-1 | TRBV7-9 | TRBD1 | many | CASSERGQGMNTEAFF | TGTGCCAGCAGCGAAAGAGGACAGGGGATGAACACTGAAGCTTTCTTT
TRBJ2-4 | TRBV7-9 | TRBD2 | many | CASSPTDSREDIQYF | TGTGCCAGCAGCCCCACAGACTCGCGGGAGGACATTCAGTACTTC
TRBJ1-6 | TRBV10-3 | TRBD1 | - | CAISFRDRNSPLHF | TGTGCCATCAGCTTCCGGGACAGAAATTCACCCCTCCACTTT
TRBJ2-7 | TRBV27 | TRBD2 | many | CASSPAGGAPYEQYF | TGTGCCAGCAGTCCCGCGGGGGGGGCTCCCTACGAGCAGTACTTC
TRBJ2-6 | TRBV7-3 | - | few | CASSVRPGNSGANVLTF | TGTGCCAGCAGCGTCCGGCCGGGAAACTCTGGGGCCAACGTCCTGACTTTC
TRBJ2-6 | TRBV6-1 | - | few | CASSPSVAGGANVLTF | TGTGCCAGCAGTCCAAGTGTCGCAGGGGGGGCCAACGTCCTGACTTTC
TRBJ2-3 | TRBV9 | TRBD2 | - | CASSKQTPGLAGGPADTQYF | TGTGCCAGCAGCAAACAAACCCCGGGACTAGCGGGGGGCCCCGCAGATACGCAGTATTTT
TRBJ2-1 | TRBV12-5 | TRBD2 | - | CASGYVGRGRNNEQFF | TGTGCTAGTGGTTACGTCGGGCGGGGGAGAAACAATGAGCAGTTCTTC
TRBJ2-2 | TRBV7-9 | TRBD1 | - | CASSLGGTGRTGELFF | TGTGCCAGCAGCTTAGGCGGGACAGGGAGGACCGGGGAGCTGTTTTTT
TRBJ2-3 | TRBV5-1 | - | few | CASSLDAPGPGGTDTQYF | TGCGCCAGCAGCTTGGACGCGCCGGGGCCCGGGGGCACAGATACGCAGTATTTT
TRBJ1-1 | TRBV5-1 | - | few | CASSTDTEAFF | TGCGCCAGCAGCACCGACACTGAAGCTTTCTTT
TRBJ2-3 | TRBV6-5 | TRBD2 | few | CASSLGGGASDTQYF | TGTGCCAGCAGTTTAGGCGGGGGGGCATCAGATACGCAGTATTTT
TRBJ1-4 | TRBV9 | TRBD1 | - | CASSQGGQGYEKLFF | TGTGCCAGCAGCCAAGGGGGACAGGGGTACGAAAAACTGTTTTTT
TRBJ2-7 | TRBV4-3 | - | few | CASSQDGTTYEQYF | TGCGCCAGCAGCCAAGACGGGACCACCTACGAGCAGTACTTC
TRBJ1-4 | TRBV7-6 | - | few | CASSSGPNEKLFF | TGTGCCAGCAGCTCGGGCCCGAATGAAAAACTGTTTTTT
TRBJ1-1 | TRBV7-3 | - | - | CASSPSGANTEAFF | TGTGCCAGCAGCCCCTCAGGGGCGAACACTGAAGCTTTCTTT
TRBJ2-1 | TRBV20-1 | - | - | CSAPPNAPNKQFF | TGCAGTGCGCCTCCGAACGCGCCGAACAAACAGTTCTTC
TRBJ1-6 | TRBV30 | - | - | CAWYPALSSYNSPLHF | TGTGCCTGGTATCCAGCGTTGAGCTCCTATAATTCACCCCTCCACTTT
TRBJ2-2 | TRBV7-9 | - | - | CASSTEAGGELFF | TGTGCCAGCAGCACAGAAGCCGGCGGGGAGCTGTTTTTT
TRBJ2-1 | TRBV4-1 | - | - | CASSQDIPNNEQFF | TGCGCCAGCAGCCAAGATATACCAAACAATGAGCAGTTCTTC
TRBJ2-3 | TRBV9 | - | few | CASSATPTGPSTDTQYF | TGTGCCAGCAGCGCAACACCCACAGGGCCTTCCACAGATACGCAGTATTTT
TRBJ1-3 | TRBV10-3 | - | many | CAISELGAHSGNTIYF | TGTGCCATCAGTGAGCTAGGGGCTCACTCTGGAAACACCATATATTTT
TRBJ2-3 | TRBV25-1 | - | many | CASARDSDTQYF | TGTGCCAGCGCTCGGGACTCAGATACGCAGTATTTT
TRBJ2-7 | TRBV20-1 | - | many | CSARDQASASYEQYF | TGCAGTGCTAGAGACCAGGCTTCAGCCTCCTACGAGCAGTACTTC
TRBJ1-1 | TRBV18 | - | - | CASSQCQGATEAFF | TGTGCCAGCTCACAGTGCCAAGGAGCCACTGAAGCTTTCTTT
TRBJ1-3 | TRBV20-1 | - | - | CSAQIFSGNTIYF | TGCAGTGCTCAGATTTTCTCTGGAAACACCATATATTTT
TRBJ2-3 | TRBV18 | - | few | CASSPLTGRDTQYF | TGTGCCAGCTCACCACTTACAGGGCGAGATACGCAGTATTTT